This T cell receptor beta chain was obtained from a study of cytomegalovirus exposure and HLA in healthy donors. Notes on this clone: The antigen is undetermined.

Study observations and caveats: The classifier was said to identify cytomegalovirus status with high specificity and sensitivity.

The PCR contained 60 Vbeta and 13 Jbeta primers. Sequencing used immunoSEQ multiplex PCR; TCRdb keeps in-frame clones, though not all of them. The top ten clones hold roughly 1.7% of a sample with 150,000 to 200,000 clones, around 86% of them seen once. CDR3 length: 15 amino acids. Trimming stripped 5 bases from V and 8 bases from J, with 18 bases between. CDR1 and CDR2 (germline): SGHTA, FQGNSA. The TCR was taken from a woman aged 18-30 years in good health and CMV-seronegative. Sequencing used PBMCs. The rearrangement links TRBV7-2 to TRBJ1-4; TRBD1 is a possible D gene (6 bases). As DNA, the CDR3 is TGTGCCAGCAGCGTATCCGGGACAAGGCCCGAAAAACTGTTTTTT. It encodes CASSVSGTRPEKLFF.